The 27 T cell receptor beta chains given below trace back to one sample, sequenced in a study of beta chain features in type 1 diabetes. Study-wide results and caveats: Shorter TCRB CDR3s, moderately but significantly so, were found in Type 1 diabetes patients in all four CD4+ subsets.

These receptors lack a known antigen. Expressed TCRB transcripts were sequenced, since all the RNA that had been isolated was reverse transcribed. Assay: immunoSEQ multiplex PCR; the TCRdb copy retains only in-frame clones and omits some. This sample has about 640,000 clones, with around 11% found just once. What was sequenced was naive CD4+ T cells from blood. The receptor set was obtained from a man aged 25-45 years with type 1 diabetes.

This rearrangement joins TRBV28 to TRBJ1-2; unclear D gene. Germline V CDR1 and CDR2: MDHEN, SYDVKM. The CDR3 is 14 amino acids. V lost 6 bases and J lost 9, with 20 bases in between. The CDR3 DNA sequence: TGTGCCAGCAGCCTCGAGGCATTGTATGGTAGCTACACCTTC. Residues: CASSLEALYGSYTF.

The V call is TRBV11-2, the J call TRBJ1-1; D unresolved. Germline V CDR1 and CDR2: SGHAT, FQNNGV. The CDR3 covers 14 residues. Trimming removed 0 bases at V and 7 bases at J, with 12 bases between. As DNA, the CDR3 is TGTGCCAGCAGCTTAGAAGGAGGTCAGTATGAAGCTTTCTTT. Its translation is CASSLEGGQYEAFF.

This clone was counted only a few times. The chain has TRBV13 and TRBJ1-2; possibly TRBD1 for D (6 bases). CDR1 and CDR2 from the germline V gene are PRHDT and FYEKMQ (reference sequence). V dropped 5 bases and J dropped 6 bases, with 16 bases sitting between them. The CDR3 length is 14 residues. CDR3 bases: TGTGCCAGCAGCACGCACGACAGGCCCGATGGCTACACCTTC. It codes for CASSTHDRPDGYTF. Full variable domain (outside the CDR3, taken from reference TRBV13 and TRBJ1-2): AAGVIQSPRHLIKEKRETATLKCYPIPRHDTVYWYQQGPGQDPQFLISFYEKMQSDKGSIPDRFSAQQFSDYHSELNMSSLELGDSALYFCASSTHDRPDGYTFGSGTRLTVV.

The J gene is TRBJ2-7, the V gene TRBV27; D not resolved. This CDR3 comprises 15 residues. CDR1 MNHEY and CDR2 SMNVEV come from the germline V gene (reference sequence). The V gene lost 6 bases and the J gene lost 2 bases, with 17 bases spanning the gap. The CDR3 reads CASRLRTVTTYEQYF. The CDR3 DNA reads TGTGCCAGCAGGCTCAGAACCGTTACCACCTACGAGCAGTACTTC.

The chain employs TRBV7-9 and TRBJ1-6; 8 nucleotides line up with TRBD1. The CDR3 runs to 16 residues. J lost 9 bases, V lost 4 bases, and 11 bases had no gene match. CDR1 and CDR2 from the germline V gene are SEHNR and FQNEAQ (reference sequence). CDR3 sequence (DNA): TGTGCCAGCAGCTCCAGGGGGCAACAGGGCACTTCACCCCTCCACTTT. Protein: CASSSRGQQGTSPLHF.

This clone was seen a handful of times. The chain is built from TRBV7-2 and TRBJ2-2, with D perhaps given as TRBD1 or TRBD2 (5 bases each). CDR1 is SGHTA, CDR2 FQGNSA, per germline. V gave up 5 bases and J gave up 6 bases, with 16 bases separating them. The CDR3 extends over 15 amino acids. The CDR3 spells CASSRLPGRAGELFF. In nucleotides, the CDR3 is TGTGCCAGCAGCCGACTCCCGGGACGCGCCGGGGAGCTGTTTTTT. The complete variable domain, with remaining parts taken from reference TRBV7-2 and TRBJ2-2, reads GAGVSQSPSNKVTEKGKDVELRCDPISGHTALYWYRQSLGQGLEFLIYFQGNSAPDKSGLPSDRFSAERTGGSVSTLTIQRTQQEDSAVYLCASSRLPGRAGELFFGEGSRLTVL.

This rearrangement joins TRBV5-1 to TRBJ2-7; D is perhaps TRBD1 (7 bases). Between the trimmed V and J ends, which lost 6 bases and 4 bases, there was a span of 17 bases. Germline values: CDR1 SGHRS, CDR2 YFSETQ. The CDR3 covers 14 residues. The CDR3: CASTPEGARYEQYF. CDR3 in DNA: TGCGCCAGCACCCCGGAGGGGGCGAGGTACGAGCAGTACTTC.

About this clone: The same CDR3 is also encoded by other DNA sequences in this sample. The V gene is TRBV9, the J gene TRBJ1-2; unclear D gene. Germline-derived CDR1 and CDR2 are SGDLS and YYNGEE. Trimming shortened V by 0 bases and J by 5 bases, and 5 bases separated the two germline ends. This CDR3 has 12 residues. The CDR3 DNA is TGTGCCAGCAGCGTAGACAGATATGGCTACACCTTC. Translation gives CASSVDRYGYTF.

The chain has TRBV14 and TRBJ2-5; D not certain. This CDR3 comprises 15 residues. Trimming took 0 bases from V and 5 from J, leaving 13 bases between them. From germline, CDR1 is SGHDN and CDR2 FVKESK. This chain's CDR3 is CASSQDGQGLETQYF. The CDR3 nucleotides are TGTGCCAGCAGCCAAGACGGCCAAGGGCTGGAGACCCAGTACTTC. Drawing the rest from reference TRBV14 and TRBJ2-5, the complete variable domain is EAGVTQFPSHSVIEKGQTVTLRCDPISGHDNLYWYRRVMGKEIKFLLHFVKESKQDESGMPNNRFLAERTGGTYSTLKVQPAELEDSGVYFCASSQDGQGLETQYFGPGTRLLVL.

This clone has only a few counts. The rearrangement joins TRBV10-3 to TRBJ2-5; 7 nucleotides align to TRBD1. After removal of 6 bases from V and 2 bases from J, the junction contained 9 bases not matched to a gene. The CDR3 extends over 15 amino acids. CDR1 ENHRY and CDR2 SYGVKD come from the germline V gene. The CDR3 region is CAIRGTDKGQETQYF. For the CDR3, the DNA is TGTGCCATCAGAGGGACAGATAAGGGTCAAGAGACCCAGTACTTC.

The V gene is TRBV4-3, the J gene TRBJ1-5; no reliable D call. The V gene's germline CDR1 is LGHNA and CDR2 YSLEER. Between the trimmed V and J ends, which lost 0 bases and 0 bases, there was a span of 6 bases. There are 15 residues in the CDR3. CDR3 bases: TGCGCCAGCAGCCAAGAAGGTTTTAGCAATCAGCCCCAGCATTTT. The encoded protein is CASSQEGFSNQPQHF.

This clone was recorded a few times. The chain employs TRBV5-6 and TRBJ2-3; tentative D call: TRBD1 (6 bases). Germline CDR1 and CDR2: SGHDT and YYEEEE. The CDR3 loop spans 14 amino acids. Trimming removed 4 bases at V and 9 bases at J, with 18 bases between. The CDR3 region is CASSRSQGLYTQYF. The DNA of the CDR3 is TGTGCCAGCAGCCGATCTCAGGGGTTGTACACGCAGTATTTT.

This clone was counted a few times. The chain combines TRBV9 with TRBJ1-3, with D perhaps matching TRBD1 (5 bases). V lost 4 bases, J lost 1 base, and 9 bases lay in between. CDR1 is SGDLS, CDR2 YYNGEE, per germline. This CDR3 comprises 14 residues. CDR3 DNA: TGTGCCAGCAGCTCGGGGGTGTCTGGAAACACCATATATTTT. Its protein product is CASSSGVSGNTIYF.

The gene calls are TRBV7-8 and TRBJ2-6; a weak D match, TRBD2 (5 bases). CDR3 size: 18 residues. Germline-derived CDR1 and CDR2 are SGHVS and FQNEAQ. V shed 3 bases and J shed 0 bases, with 15 bases lying between them. CDR3 sequence: CASSFLSGIYSGANVLTF. For the CDR3, the DNA is TGTGCCAGCAGCTTCCTCTCCGGGATTTACTCTGGGGCCAACGTCCTGACTTTC.

The chain uses TRBV6-5 and TRBJ1-2, with D perhaps TRBD1 (6 bases). The CDR3 is 15 residues long. Germline V lookup: CDR1 MNHEY, CDR2 SVGAGI. V lost 4 bases to trimming and J lost 0 bases, with 12 bases between them. This CDR3 is CASSLQGSANYGYTF. The DNA of the CDR3 is TGTGCCAGCAGTTTACAGGGTTCCGCTAACTATGGCTACACCTTC.

The chain combines TRBV19 with TRBJ2-1, with 10 bases aligning to TRBD1. Per the germline V gene, CDR1 is LNHDA and CDR2 is SQIVND (reference sequence). V shed 4 bases, J shed 0 bases, and the junction held 3 bases outside the gene matches. There are 16 residues in the CDR3. Here the CDR3 DNA reads TGTGCCAGTAGTAGACAGGGGGCCGGCTCCTACAATGAGCAGTTCTTC. Its translation: CASSRQGAGSYNEQFF. Based on the CDR3 plus reference TRBV19 and TRBJ2-1, the full variable domain is DGGITQSPKYLFRKEGQNVTLSCEQNLNHDAMYWYRQDPGQGLRLIYYSQIVNDFQKGDIAEGYSVSREKKESFPLTVTSAQKNPTAFYLCASSRQGAGSYNEQFFGPGTRLTVL.

This chain joins TRBV19 and TRBJ1-2; D unclear. V was shortened by 0 bases and J by 8 bases, with 19 bases between the two germline ends. CDR1 and CDR2 (germline): LNHDA, SQIVND (reference sequence). The CDR3 has 16 amino acids. DNA for the CDR3: TGTGCCAGTAGTATAGATCTATTGGCGTCAGGAGCCGGCTACACCTTC. This translates into CASSIDLLASGAGYTF. Full variable domain (outside the CDR3, taken from reference TRBV19 and TRBJ1-2): DGGITQSPKYLFRKEGQNVTLSCEQNLNHDAMYWYRQDPGQGLRLIYYSQIVNDFQKGDIAEGYSVSREKKESFPLTVTSAQKNPTAFYLCASSIDLLASGAGYTFGSGTRLTVV.

In this sample, this clone turned up a few times. The same CDR3 also results from other DNA sequences found in this sample. The V call is TRBV7-2, the J call TRBJ2-5; the D is unclear. Germline lookup yields CDR1 SGHTA and CDR2 FQGNSA. The CDR3 has 13 residues. Trimming removed 1 base at V and 5 bases at J, with 8 bases between. CDR3 protein: CASSLVSLETQYF. In DNA form, the CDR3 reads TGTGCCAGCAGCTTAGTCAGCCTGGAGACCCAGTACTTC.

The table lists this clone with a few counts. The rearrangement uses TRBV4-3 and TRBJ2-5; 10 nucleotides line up with TRBD2. With 0 bases clipped from V and 4 bases from J, the junction kept 8 bases outside the gene matches. The CDR3 totals 17 residues. CDR1 LGHNA and CDR2 YSLEER come from the germline V gene. The CDR3 DNA follows: TGCGCCAGCAGCCAAGATCACAGCGGGGGGGTATCAGAGACCCAGTACTTC. Translating gives CASSQDHSGGVSETQYF.

This sequence joins TRBV7-2 and TRBJ2-5, with 10 bases lining up with TRBD2. The germline CDR1 and CDR2 sequences are SGHTA and FQGNSA. V dropped 4 bases and J dropped 3; count of bases not matched to a gene: 5. This CDR3 is 15 amino acids long. CDR3 in amino acids: CASSSLGLAEETQYF. CDR3 sequence (DNA): TGTGCCAGCAGCTCCCTCGGACTAGCGGAAGAGACCCAGTACTTC.

The V and J genes are TRBV7-6 and TRBJ2-5, with D perhaps matching TRBD1 (7 bases). This CDR3 region has 15 residues. CDR1 and CDR2 (germline): SGHVS, FNYEAQ. Trimming took 7 bases from V and 4 from J, leaving 19 bases between them. The CDR3: CASTSGGREAETQYF. CDR3 sequence (DNA): TGTGCCAGCACGTCAGGGGGGCGGGAAGCAGAGACCCAGTACTTC.

The sample holds one count of this clone. The chain links TRBV4-3 to TRBJ1-6, with 7 bases lining up with TRBD1. Losses at the gene ends were 1 base for V and 7 bases for J; bases not matched to a gene: 7. The CDR3 contains 16 residues. Germline-derived CDR1 and CDR2 are LGHNA and YSLEER. The CDR3 loop reads CASSQADRRDNSPLHF. The CDR3 DNA follows: TGCGCCAGCAGCCAAGCGGACAGGAGGGACAATTCACCCCTCCACTTT.

This chain links TRBV14 with TRBJ1-2; no clear D gene. The CDR3 sequence is 14 residues long. Looked up from germline, CDR1 is SGHDN and CDR2 is FVKESK. V shed 4 bases and J shed 4 bases, with 13 bases lying between them. CDR3 sequence: CASSPKSASYGYTF. DNA for the CDR3: TGTGCCAGCAGCCCAAAGTCGGCTTCCTATGGCTACACCTTC.

This rearrangement joins TRBV10-1 to TRBJ2-1; tentatively, D is TRBD1 or TRBD2 (5 bases each). V dropped 4 bases and J dropped 8 bases, with 9 bases sitting between them. This CDR3 has 12 amino acids. Germline V lookup: CDR1 WNHNN, CDR2 SYGVQD (reference sequence). The CDR3, as DNA: TGCGCCAGCAGTGGGGGGTTGCATGAGCAGTTCTTC. Translating it yields CASSGGLHEQFF.

This clone was observed a handful of times. This chain connects TRBV11-2 to TRBJ2-1; 8 nucleotides line up with TRBD1. In germline, CDR1 is SGHAT, CDR2 FQNNGV. This CDR3 is built from 16 residues. J was trimmed by 4 bases and V by 4 bases; bases with no gene match: 9. The CDR3 here is CASSSPRGHKYNEQFF. The DNA of the CDR3 is TGTGCCAGCAGCTCCCCCAGGGGGCATAAGTACAATGAGCAGTTCTTC.

This chain connects TRBV2 to TRBJ1-2; D may be TRBD1 (6 bases). The V gene lost 7 bases and the J gene lost 7 bases, with 10 bases spanning the gap. This CDR3 spans 11 amino acids. Germline V gene data show CDR1 as SNHLY and CDR2 as FYNNEI. The CDR3 DNA sequence: TGTGCCAGCACACGGGGGGCTGGCTACACCTTC. Residues: CASTRGAGYTF.

This clone was observed a handful of times. The chain is built from TRBV5-1 and TRBJ1-6; no definite D call. The germline V and J ends were trimmed by 2 bases and 9 bases, with 15 bases remaining between them. The CDR3 is 15 amino acids. CDR1 is SGHRS and CDR2 is YFSETQ in the germline V gene. CDR3 DNA sequence: TGCGCCAGCAGCTTAGAGGCAGCGGGTGGTTCACCCCTCCACTTT. This translates into CASSLEAAGGSPLHF.